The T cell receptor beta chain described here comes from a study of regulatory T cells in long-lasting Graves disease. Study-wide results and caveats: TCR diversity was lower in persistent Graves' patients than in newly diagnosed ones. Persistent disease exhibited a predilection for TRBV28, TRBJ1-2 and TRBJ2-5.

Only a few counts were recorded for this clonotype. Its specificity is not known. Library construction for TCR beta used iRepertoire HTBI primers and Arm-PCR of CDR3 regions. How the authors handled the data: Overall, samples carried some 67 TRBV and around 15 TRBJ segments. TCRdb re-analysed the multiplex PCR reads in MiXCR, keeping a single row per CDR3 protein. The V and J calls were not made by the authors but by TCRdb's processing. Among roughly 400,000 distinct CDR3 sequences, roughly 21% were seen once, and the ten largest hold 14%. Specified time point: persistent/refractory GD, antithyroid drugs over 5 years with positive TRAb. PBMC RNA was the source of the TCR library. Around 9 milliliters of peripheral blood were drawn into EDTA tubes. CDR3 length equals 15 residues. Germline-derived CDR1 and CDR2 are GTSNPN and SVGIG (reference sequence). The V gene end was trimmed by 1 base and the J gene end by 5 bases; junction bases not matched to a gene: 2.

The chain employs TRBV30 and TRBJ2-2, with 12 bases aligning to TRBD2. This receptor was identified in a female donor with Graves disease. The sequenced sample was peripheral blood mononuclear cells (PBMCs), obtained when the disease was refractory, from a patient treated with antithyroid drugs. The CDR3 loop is CAWSELAGGTGELFF. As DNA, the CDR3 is TGTGCCTGGAGTGAACTAGCGGGAGGTACCGGGGAGCTGTTTTTT. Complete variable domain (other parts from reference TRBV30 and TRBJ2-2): SQTIHQWPATLVQPVGSPLSLECTVEGTSNPNLYWYRQAAGRGLQLLFYSVGIGQISSEVPQNLSASRPQDRQFILSSKKLLLSDSGFYLCAWSELAGGTGELFFGEGSRLTVL.